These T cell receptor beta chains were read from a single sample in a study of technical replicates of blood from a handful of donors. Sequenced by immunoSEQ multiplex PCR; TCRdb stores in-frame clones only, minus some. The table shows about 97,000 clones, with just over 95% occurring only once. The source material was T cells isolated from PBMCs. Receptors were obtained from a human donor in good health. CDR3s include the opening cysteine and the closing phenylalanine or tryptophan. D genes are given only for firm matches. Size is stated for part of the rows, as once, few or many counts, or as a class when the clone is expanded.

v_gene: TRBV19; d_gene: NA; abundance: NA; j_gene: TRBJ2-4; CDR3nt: TGTGCCAGTAGTATCGGGTGGAGAACAACTCTAGCCAAAAACATTCAGTACTTC; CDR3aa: CASSIGWRTTLAKNIQYF
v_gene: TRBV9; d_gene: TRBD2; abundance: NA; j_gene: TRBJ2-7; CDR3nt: TGTGCCAGCAGCGTAGGGGGAGGGACCTACGAGCAGTACTTC; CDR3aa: CASSVGGGTYEQYF
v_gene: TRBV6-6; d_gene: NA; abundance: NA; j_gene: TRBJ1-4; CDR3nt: TGTGCCAGCAGTTATCGAGTCGATGAAAAACTGTTTTTT; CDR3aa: CASSYRVDEKLFF
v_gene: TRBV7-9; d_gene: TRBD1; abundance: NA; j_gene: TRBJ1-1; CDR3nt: TGTGCCAGCAGCATTGACAGGGTGCCTTTCTTT; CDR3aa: CASSIDRVPFF
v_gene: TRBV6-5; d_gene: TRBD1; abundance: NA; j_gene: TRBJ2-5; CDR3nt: TGTGCCAGCAGTTCCCCGACAGGGGAGGAGACCCAGTACTTC; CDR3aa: CASSSPTGEETQYF
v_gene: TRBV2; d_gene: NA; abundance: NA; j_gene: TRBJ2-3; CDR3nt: TGTGCCAGCAGTATCAGGGGAGATACGCAGTATTTT; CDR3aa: CASSIRGDTQYF
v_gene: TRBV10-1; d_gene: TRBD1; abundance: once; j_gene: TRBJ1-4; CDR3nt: TGCGCCAGCAGCGACAGGGGAACTAATGAAAAACTGTTTTTT; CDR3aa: CASSDRGTNEKLFF
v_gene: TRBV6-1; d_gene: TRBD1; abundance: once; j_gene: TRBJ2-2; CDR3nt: TGTGCCAGCAGGTCAGGGGGCGCATTGACCGGGGAGCTGTTTTTT; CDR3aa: CASRSGGALTGELFF
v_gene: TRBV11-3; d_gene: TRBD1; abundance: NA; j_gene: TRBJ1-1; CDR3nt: TGTGCCAGCAGCTTGGCCGGGACAGGGGCTCGGACTGAAGCTTTCTTT; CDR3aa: CASSLAGTGARTEAFF
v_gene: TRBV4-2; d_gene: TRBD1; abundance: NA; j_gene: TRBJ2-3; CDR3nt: TGTGCCAGCAGCCAAGATTCCCCGACAGGGGGCGCGACAGATACGCAGTATTTT; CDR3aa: CASSQDSPTGGATDTQYF
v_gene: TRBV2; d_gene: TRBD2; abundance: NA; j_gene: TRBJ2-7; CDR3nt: TGTGCCAGCAGAAAGCGGGAGGCCACCTACGAGCAGTACTTC; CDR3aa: CASRKREATYEQYF
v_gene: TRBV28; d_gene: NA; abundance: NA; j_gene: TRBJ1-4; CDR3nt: TGTGCCAGCAGATTGGGCGCAACTAATGAAAAACTGTTTTTT; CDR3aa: CASRLGATNEKLFF
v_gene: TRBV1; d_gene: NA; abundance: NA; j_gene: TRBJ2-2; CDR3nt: TGCACCAGCAGTGAGTGTGGGGCCCCTTCCACCGGGGAGCTGTTTTTT; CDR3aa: CTSSECGAPSTGELFF
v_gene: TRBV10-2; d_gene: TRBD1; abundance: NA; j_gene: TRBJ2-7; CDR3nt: TGCGCCAGCAGGATAGGACAGGGGAGTTACGAGCAGTACTTC; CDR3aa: CASRIGQGSYEQYF
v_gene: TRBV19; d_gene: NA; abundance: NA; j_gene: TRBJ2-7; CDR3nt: TGTGCCAGTAGTATCAGCTCCTACGAGCAGTACTTC; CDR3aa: CASSISSYEQYF
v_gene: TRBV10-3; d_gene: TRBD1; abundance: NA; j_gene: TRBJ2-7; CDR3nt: TGTGCCATCAGTGGTCCAGGGACAGGGGGCTCCTACGAGCAGTACTTC; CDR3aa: CAISGPGTGGSYEQYF
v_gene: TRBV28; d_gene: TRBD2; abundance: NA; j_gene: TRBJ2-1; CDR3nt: TGTGCCACAACCGGGACTATAGGTCACTCCTACAATGAGCAGTTCTTC; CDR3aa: CATTGTIGHSYNEQFF
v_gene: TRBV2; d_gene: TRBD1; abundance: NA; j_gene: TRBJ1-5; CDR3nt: TGTGCCAGCAGTGAACCCGGGACAGATCAGCCCCAGCATTTT; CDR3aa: CASSEPGTDQPQHF
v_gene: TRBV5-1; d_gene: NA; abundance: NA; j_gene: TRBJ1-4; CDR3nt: TGCGCCAGCAGACGGGAGAGGGTTGAAAAACTGTTTTTT; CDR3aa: CASRRERVEKLFF
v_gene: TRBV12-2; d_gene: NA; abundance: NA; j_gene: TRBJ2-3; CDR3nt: TGTGCAAGTCGCTTGAACCCGGGACTAGCGTGCACAGATACGCAGTATTTT; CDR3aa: CASRLNPGLACTDTQYF
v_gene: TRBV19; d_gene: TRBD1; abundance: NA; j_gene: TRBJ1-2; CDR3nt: TGTGCCAGTAGTGTCGACAGGGGAGGCTACACCTTC; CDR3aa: CASSVDRGGYTF
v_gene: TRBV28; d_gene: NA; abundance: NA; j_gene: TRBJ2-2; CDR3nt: TGTGCCAGCAGTTTTACGGGAATGAACACCGGGGAGCTGTTTTTT; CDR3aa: CASSFTGMNTGELFF
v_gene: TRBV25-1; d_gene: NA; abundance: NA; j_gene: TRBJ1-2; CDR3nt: TGTGCCAGCAGTGAATATCGGGGGGCGGGTGGCTACACCTTC; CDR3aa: CASSEYRGAGGYTF
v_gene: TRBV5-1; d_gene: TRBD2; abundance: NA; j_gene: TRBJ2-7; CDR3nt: TGCGCCAGCAGCTTTGGACTAGAATACGAGCAGTACTTC; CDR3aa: CASSFGLEYEQYF
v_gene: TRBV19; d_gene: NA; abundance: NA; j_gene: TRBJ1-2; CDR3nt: TGTGCCAGTACTAGGTTGGGTTATAACTATGGCTACACCTTC; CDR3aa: CASTRLGYNYGYTF
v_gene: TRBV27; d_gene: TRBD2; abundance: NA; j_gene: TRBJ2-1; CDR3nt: TGTGCCACCCTACCGGGACTAGCGGGGACCAATGAGCAGTTCTTC; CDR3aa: CATLPGLAGTNEQFF
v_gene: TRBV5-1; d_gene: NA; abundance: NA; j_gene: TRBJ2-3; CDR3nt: TGCGCCAGCAGCTTGGAGGGAGGATTTACAGATACGCAGTATTTT; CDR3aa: CASSLEGGFTDTQYF
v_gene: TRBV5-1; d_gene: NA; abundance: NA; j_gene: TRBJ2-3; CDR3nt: TGCGCCAGCAGCCCCTGGGCAGACACGAGTGCCACAGATACGCAGTATTTT; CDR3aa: CASSPWADTSATDTQYF
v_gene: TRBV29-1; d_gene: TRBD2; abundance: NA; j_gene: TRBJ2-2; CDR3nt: TGCAGCGTTGGAACCGCTAGCGGGGGGGCGGGGGAGCTGTTTTTT; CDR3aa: CSVGTASGGAGELFF
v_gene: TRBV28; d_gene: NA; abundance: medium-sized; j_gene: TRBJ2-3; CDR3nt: TGTGCCAGCAGTTTAAGGCAGGAAGGGACACACACACACACAGATACGCAGTATTTT; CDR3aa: CASSLRQEGTHTHTDTQYF
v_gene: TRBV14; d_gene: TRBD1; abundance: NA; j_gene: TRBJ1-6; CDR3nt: TGTGCCAGCAGCCAAGCGGGACAGGGGTGGTATAATTCACCCCTCCACTTT; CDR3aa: CASSQAGQGWYNSPLHF
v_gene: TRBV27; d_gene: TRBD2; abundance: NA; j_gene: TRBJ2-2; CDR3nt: TGTGCCAGCAGTCCGAGCGGGGGTGGGGCGTGGGAGCTGTTTTTT; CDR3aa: CASSPSGGGAWELFF
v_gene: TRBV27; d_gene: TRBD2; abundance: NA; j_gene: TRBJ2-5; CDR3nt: TGTGCCAGCAGGGGGAGATGGACTAGCGGAGGAGGGACCAAAGAGACCCAGTACTTC; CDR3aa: CASRGRWTSGGGTKETQYF
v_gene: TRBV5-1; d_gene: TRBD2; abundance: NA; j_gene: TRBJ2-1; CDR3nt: TGCGCCAGCAGCCCCCTAGCGGGAGGACCCAATGAGCAGTTCTTC; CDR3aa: CASSPLAGGPNEQFF
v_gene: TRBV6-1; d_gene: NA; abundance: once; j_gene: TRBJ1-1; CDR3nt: TGTGCCAGCGTAAAGAACACTGAAGCTTTCTTT; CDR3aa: CASVKNTEAFF
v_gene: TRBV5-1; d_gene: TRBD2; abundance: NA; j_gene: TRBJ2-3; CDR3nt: TGCGCCAGCAGCGCCGGGACTAGCGGGAGGAGGCTGGATACGCAGTATTTT; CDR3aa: CASSAGTSGRRLDTQYF
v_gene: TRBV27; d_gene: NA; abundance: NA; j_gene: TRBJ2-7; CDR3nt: TGTGCCAGCAGTCGGCAGGGATATACCTACGAGCAGTACTTC; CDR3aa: CASSRQGYTYEQYF
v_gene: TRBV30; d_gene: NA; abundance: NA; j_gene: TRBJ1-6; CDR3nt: TGTGCCTGGCACGTACAGAATAATTCACCCCTCCACTTT; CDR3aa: CAWHVQNNSPLHF
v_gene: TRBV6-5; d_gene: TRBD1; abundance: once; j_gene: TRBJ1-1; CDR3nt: TGTGCCAGCAGTTACACTACAGGGGGTAACACTGAAGCTTTCTTT; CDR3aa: CASSYTTGGNTEAFF
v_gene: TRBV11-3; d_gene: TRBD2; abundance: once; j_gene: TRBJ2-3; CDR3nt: TGTGCCAGCAGTTCTACTAGCGGCACAGATACGCAGTATTTT; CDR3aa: CASSSTSGTDTQYF
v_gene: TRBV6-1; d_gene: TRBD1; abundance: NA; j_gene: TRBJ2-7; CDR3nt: TGTGCCAGCATCTCTGGGGGGACAGGGGATTACGAGCAGTACTTC; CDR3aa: CASISGGTGDYEQYF
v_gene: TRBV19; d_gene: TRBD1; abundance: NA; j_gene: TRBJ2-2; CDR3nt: TGTGCCAGTAGGGTCGGGACAGGGGGCACCGGGGAGCTGTTTTTT; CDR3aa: CASRVGTGGTGELFF
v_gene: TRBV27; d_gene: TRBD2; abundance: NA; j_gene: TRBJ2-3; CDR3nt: TGTGCCAGCAGTCAAGCGGGAGGGGGCACAGATACGCAGTATTTT; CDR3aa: CASSQAGGGTDTQYF
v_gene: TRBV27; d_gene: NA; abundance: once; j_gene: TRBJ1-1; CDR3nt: TGTGCCAGCAAGGGGAGGTCGTCGGCAGGGTGGAACACTGAAGCTTTCTTT; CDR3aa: CASKGRSSAGWNTEAFF
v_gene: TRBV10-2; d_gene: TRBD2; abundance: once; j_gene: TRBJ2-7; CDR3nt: TGCGCCAGCAGTGAGTCTGGTAGGCCTAGCGGGAGACTAGAGCAGTACTTC; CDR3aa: CASSESGRPSGRLEQYF
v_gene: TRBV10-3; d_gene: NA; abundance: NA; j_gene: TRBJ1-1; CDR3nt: TGTGCCATCAGTGGAGGTTTCTCCGGCCTTGAAGCTTTCTTT; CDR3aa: CAISGGFSGLEAFF
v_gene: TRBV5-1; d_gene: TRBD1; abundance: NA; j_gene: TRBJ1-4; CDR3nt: TGCGCCAGCAGCGTGCATGGGACAGATAATGAAAAACTGTTTTTT; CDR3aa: CASSVHGTDNEKLFF
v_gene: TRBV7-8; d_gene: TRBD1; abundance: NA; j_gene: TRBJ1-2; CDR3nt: TGTGCCAGCAGCTCGGACAGGATTAACTATGGCTACACCTTC; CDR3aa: CASSSDRINYGYTF